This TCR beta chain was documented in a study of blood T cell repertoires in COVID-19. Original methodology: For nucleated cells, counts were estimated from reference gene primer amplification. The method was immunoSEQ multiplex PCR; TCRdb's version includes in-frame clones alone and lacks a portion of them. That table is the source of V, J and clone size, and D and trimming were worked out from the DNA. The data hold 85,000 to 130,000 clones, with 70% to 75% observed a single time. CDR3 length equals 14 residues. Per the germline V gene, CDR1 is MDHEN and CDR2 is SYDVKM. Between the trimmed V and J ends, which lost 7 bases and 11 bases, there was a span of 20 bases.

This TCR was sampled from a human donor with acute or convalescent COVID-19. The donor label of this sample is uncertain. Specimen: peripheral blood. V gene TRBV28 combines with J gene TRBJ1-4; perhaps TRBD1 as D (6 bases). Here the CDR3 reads CASKPPGVWAKLFF. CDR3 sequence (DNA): TGTGCCAGCAAACCCCCAGGGGTATGGGCGAAACTGTTTTTT.